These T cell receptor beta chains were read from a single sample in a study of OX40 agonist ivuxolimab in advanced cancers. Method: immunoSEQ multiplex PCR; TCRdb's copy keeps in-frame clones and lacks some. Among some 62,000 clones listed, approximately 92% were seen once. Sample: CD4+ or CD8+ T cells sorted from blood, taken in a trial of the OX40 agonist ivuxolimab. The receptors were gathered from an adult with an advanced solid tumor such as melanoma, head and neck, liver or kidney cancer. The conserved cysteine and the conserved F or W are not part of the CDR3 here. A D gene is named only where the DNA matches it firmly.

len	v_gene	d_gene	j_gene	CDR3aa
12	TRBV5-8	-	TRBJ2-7	ASSYGTITYEQY
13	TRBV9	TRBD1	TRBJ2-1	ASSTRDRVGNEQF
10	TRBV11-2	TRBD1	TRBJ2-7	ASSPDRVQQY
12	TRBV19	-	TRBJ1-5	ASSTDGANQPQH
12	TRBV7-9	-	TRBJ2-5	ASSRQGFQETQY
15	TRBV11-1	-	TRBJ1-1	ASSLPLGLYSGTEAF
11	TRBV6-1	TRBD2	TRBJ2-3	ASASGGTDTQY
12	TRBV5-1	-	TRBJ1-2	ASSPSGPNYGYT
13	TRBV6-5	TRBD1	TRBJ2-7	ASRGITGGDYEQY
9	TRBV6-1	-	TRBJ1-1	ASSDLTEAF
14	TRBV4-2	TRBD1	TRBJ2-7	ASSLFPGQGADEQY
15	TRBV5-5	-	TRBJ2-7	ASSLAGGQKISYEQY
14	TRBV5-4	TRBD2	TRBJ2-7	ASSNRGLAGGYEQY
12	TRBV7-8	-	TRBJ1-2	ASSFSRVNYGYT
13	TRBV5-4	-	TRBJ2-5	ASSLEAGQQETQY
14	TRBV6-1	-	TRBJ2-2	ASSERSVHDTGELF
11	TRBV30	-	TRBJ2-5	AWGGFEGETQY
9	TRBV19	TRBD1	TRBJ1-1	ASSLDREAF
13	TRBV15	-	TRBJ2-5	ATSTDDRNEETQY
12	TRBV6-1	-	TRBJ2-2	ASSLRLNTGELF
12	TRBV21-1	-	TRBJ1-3	ASSKAGSGNTIY
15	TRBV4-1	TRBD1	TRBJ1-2	ASSQVWTTGSNYGYT
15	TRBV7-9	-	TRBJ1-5	ASSLWFGQAGNQPQH
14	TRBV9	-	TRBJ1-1	ASSPRQDILNTEAF
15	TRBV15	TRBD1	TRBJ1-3	ATSRVRGQYSGNTIY
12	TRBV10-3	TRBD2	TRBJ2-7	ATSGRAPTYEQY
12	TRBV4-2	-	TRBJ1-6	ASSPSRGNSPLH
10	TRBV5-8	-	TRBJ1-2	ASSSVTNGYT
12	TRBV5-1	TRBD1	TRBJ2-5	ASSTGTGQYTQY
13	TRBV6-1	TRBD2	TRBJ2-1	ASSGGLAGEDEQF
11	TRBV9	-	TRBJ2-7	ASSGESSYEQY
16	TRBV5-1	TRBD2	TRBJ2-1	ASSLVPRGSGVLNEQF
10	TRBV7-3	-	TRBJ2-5	ASSTDQETQY
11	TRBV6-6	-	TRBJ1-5	ASSMQGKQPQH
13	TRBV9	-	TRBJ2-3	ASSVGSWGTDTQY
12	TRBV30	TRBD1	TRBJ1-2	AWRAGQTIGGYT
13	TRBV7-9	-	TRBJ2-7	ASSLGPGDSGEQY
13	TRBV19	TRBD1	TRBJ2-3	ASSPGQVGTDTQY
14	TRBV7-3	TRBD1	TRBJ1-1	ASSPGQGPRMAEAF
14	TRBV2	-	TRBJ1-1	ASGSVGGSHSTEAF
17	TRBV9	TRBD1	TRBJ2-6	ASSASEGQGASGANVLT
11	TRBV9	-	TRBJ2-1	ASGGRSYNEQF
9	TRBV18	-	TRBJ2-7	ASSRLEEQY
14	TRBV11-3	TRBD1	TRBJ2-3	ASSGSGQGFTDTQY
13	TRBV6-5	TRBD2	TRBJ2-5	ASRTSGGALETQY
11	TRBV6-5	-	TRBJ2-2	ASRQGGAGELF
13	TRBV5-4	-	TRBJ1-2	ASSKDGGGNYGYT
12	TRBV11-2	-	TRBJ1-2	ASSLVRDSYGYT
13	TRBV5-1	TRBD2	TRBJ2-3	ASSLAGGPTDTQY
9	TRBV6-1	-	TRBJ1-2	ASSYIDGYT
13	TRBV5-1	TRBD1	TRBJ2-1	ASSLGTGDVNEQF
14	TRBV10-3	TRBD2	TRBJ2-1	AISESVGGHYNEQF
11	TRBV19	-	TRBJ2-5	ASSNRVRETQY
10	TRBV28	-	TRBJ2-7	ASSLLRKEQY
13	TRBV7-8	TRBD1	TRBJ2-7	ASSKGDRFSYEQY